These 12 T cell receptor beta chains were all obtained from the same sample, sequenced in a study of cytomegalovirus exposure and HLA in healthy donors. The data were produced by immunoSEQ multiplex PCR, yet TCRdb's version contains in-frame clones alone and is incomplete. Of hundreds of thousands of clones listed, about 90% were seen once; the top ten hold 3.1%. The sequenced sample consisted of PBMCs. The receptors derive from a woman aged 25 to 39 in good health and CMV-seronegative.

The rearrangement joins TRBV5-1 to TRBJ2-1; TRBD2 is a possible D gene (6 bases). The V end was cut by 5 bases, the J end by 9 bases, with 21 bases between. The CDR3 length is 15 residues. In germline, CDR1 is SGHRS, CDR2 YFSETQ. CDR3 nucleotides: TGCGCCAGCAGTCCCAACCCCGGGACTGTGGTTGAGCAGTTCTTC. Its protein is CASSPNPGTVVEQFF.

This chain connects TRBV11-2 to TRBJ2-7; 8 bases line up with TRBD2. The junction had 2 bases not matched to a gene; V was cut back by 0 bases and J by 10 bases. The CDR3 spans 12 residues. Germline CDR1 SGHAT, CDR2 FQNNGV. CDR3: CASSLEGLVQYF. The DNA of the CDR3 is TGTGCCAGCAGCTTAGAGGGACTAGTTCAGTACTTC.

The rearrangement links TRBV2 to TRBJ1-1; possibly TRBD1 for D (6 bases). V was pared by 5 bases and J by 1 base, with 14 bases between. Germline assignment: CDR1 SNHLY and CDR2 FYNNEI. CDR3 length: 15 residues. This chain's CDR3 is CASSKRGFGNTEAFF. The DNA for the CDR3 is TGTGCCAGCAGTAAGAGGGGGTTTGGGAACACTGAAGCTTTCTTT.

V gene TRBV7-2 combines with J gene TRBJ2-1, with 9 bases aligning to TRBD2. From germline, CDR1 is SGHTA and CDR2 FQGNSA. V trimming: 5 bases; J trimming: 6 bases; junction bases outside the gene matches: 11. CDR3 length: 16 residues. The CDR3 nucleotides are TGTGCCAGCAGCCAAGACTTTGCGGGAGGGTTCAATGAGCAGTTCTTC. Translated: CASSQDFAGGFNEQFF.

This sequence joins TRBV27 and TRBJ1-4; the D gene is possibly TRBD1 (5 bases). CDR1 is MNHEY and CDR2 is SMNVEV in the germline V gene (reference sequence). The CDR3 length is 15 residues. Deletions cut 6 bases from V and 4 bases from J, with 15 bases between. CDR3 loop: CASSSRVDHNEKLFF. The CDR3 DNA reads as TGTGCCAGCAGCAGCAGGGTTGACCATAATGAAAAACTGTTTTTT.

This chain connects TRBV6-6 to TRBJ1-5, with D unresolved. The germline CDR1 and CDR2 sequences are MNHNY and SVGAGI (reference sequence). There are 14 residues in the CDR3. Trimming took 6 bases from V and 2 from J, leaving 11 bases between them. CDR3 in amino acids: CASSRPGGNQPQHF. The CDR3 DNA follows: TGTGCCAGCAGCCGACCAGGTGGCAATCAGCCCCAGCATTTT.

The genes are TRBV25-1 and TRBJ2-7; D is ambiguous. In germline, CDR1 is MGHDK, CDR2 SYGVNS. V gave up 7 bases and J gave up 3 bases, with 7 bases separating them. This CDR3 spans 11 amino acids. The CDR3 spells CASTLGYEQYF. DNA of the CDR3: TGTGCCAGCACATTGGGCTACGAGCAGTACTTC.

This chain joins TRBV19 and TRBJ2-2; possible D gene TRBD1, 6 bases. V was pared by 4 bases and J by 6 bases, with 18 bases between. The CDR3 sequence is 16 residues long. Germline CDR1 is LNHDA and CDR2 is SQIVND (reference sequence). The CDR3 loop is CASSSGGQRISGELFF. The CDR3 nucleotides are TGTGCCAGTAGTAGTGGCGGACAGAGGATTTCCGGGGAGCTGTTTTTT.

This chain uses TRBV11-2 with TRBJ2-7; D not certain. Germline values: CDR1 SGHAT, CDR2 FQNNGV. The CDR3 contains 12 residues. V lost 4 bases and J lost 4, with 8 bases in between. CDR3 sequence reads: CASSSPSYEQYF. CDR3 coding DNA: TGTGCCAGCAGCTCACCGTCGTACGAGCAGTACTTC.

CDR3 nucleotides: TGCAGCTCCGCCGGGACGGCGGGGCTAGCGGGAGGCAATGAGCAGTTCTTC. Translated: CSSAGTAGLAGGNEQFF. The chain links TRBV29-1 to TRBJ2-1; TRBD2 matches at 11 bases. The germline CDR1 and CDR2 sequences are SQVTM and ANQGSEA. V dropped 8 bases and J dropped 6; count of bases not matched to a gene: 18. This CDR3 spans 17 amino acids.

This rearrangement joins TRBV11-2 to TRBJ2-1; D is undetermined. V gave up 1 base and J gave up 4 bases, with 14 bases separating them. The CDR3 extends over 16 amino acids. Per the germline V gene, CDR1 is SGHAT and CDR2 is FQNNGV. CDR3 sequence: CASSLVFGQAYNEQFF. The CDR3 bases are TGTGCCAGCAGCTTAGTATTCGGTCAGGCTTACAATGAGCAGTTCTTC.

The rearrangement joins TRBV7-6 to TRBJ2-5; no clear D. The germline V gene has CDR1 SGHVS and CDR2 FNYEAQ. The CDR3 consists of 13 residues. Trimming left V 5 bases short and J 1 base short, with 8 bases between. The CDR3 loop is CASSRAVQETQYF. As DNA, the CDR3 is TGTGCCAGCAGCAGGGCAGTCCAAGAGACCCAGTACTTC.